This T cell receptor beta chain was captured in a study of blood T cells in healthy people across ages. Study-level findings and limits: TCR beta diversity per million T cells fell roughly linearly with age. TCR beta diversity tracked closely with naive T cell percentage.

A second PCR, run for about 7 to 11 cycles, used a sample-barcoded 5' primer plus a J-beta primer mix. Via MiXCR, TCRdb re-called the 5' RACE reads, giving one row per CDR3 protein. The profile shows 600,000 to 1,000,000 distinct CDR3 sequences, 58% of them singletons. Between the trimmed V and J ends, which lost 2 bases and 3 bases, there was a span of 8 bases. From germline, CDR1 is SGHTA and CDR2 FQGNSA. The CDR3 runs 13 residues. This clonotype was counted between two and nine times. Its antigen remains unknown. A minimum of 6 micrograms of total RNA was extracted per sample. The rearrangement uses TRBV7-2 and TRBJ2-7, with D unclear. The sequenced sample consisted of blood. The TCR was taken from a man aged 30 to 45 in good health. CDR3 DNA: TGTGCCAGCAGCTTAACAGAGATCTACGAGCAGTACTTC. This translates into CASSLTEIYEQYF.